This entry is about one T cell receptor beta chain. These data belong to a study of T cell repertoires in ileal Crohn's disease. Study at large: Biopsies of the neoterminal ileum at postoperative colonoscopy form M6 samples.

The CDR3 covers 14 residues. The V segment lost 5 bases and the J segment 11 bases; nucleotides outside the gene matches: 13. The germline V gene has CDR1 KGHSH and CDR2 LQKENI. Assay: immunoSEQ multiplex PCR; the TCRdb copy retains only in-frame clones and omits some. The sample holds approximately 19,000 clones, approximately 72% seen once. Described time point: neoterminal ileum biopsy at postoperative endoscopy, about 6 months after surgery. Adults with ileal or ileocolonic Crohn's disease and an indication for resection were eligible. Sequenced input: ileal tissue. This clonotype was sampled from an adult with Crohn's disease. This chain uses TRBV18 with TRBJ2-7; 9 nucleotides match TRBD1. Here the CDR3 DNA reads TGTGCCAGCTCAGGGACAGGGAGGACAAGTGAGGAGTACTTC. Translating it yields CASSGTGRTSEEYF.